The source of this TCR beta chain is a study of tumor and adjacent non-tumor tissue in lung cancer. Study results and limitations: Significantly higher TCR diversity was found in tumor than normal lung.

TCRbeta libraries were built with three rounds of nested PCR, modified from ARM-PCR. In TCRdb, the multiplex PCR reads were re-called with MiXCR into one record per CDR3 protein. The profile shows approximately 82,000 distinct CDR3 sequences, less than 85% of them singletons. RNA was extracted from bulk tissue without any cell sorting. The normal lung tissue was taken more than 3 cm from the tumor edge. CDR3 size: 16 residues. The germline CDR1 and CDR2 sequences are SQVTM and ANQGSEA. Regarding this clonotype: What it binds is unknown. Mismatch with germline at one junction end may stem from a read error.

This clonotype was obtained from a man between 65 and 85 years old with non-small cell lung cancer. The sequencing sample was made of distant non-tumor lung tissue. This rearrangement joins TRBV29-1 to TRBJ1-2; the D is unclear. The CDR3 loop is CCVVPYQYSGEAGYTF. For the CDR3, the DNA is TGCTGCGTTGTCCCTTATCAATACTCGGGAGAAGCTGGCTACACCTTC.